These 9 T cell receptor beta chains originate from one sample sequenced in a study of blood T cell repertoires in COVID-19. Sequenced by immunoSEQ multiplex PCR; TCRdb stores in-frame clones only, minus some. The data show around 190,000 clones, around 86% seen once. The sequenced sample consisted of peripheral blood. The source of these receptors is a woman aged 70-85 years with COVID-19, enrolled during active disease.

In this sample, this clone turned up once. The rearrangement uses TRBV5-4 and TRBJ2-5, with TRBD1 identical over 10 bases. The CDR3 covers 14 residues. The J segment lost 0 bases and the V segment lost 5 bases, leaving 1 base of the junction unmatched. Germline lookup yields CDR1 SGHNT and CDR2 YYREEE (reference sequence). The CDR3 reads CASRDRGDQETQYF. The CDR3 DNA sequence: TGTGCCAGCAGGGACAGGGGGGACCAAGAGACCCAGTACTTC.

This chain links TRBV7-9 with TRBJ1-1, with D unclear. Germline V lookup: CDR1 SEHNR, CDR2 FQNEAQ (reference sequence). V shed 2 bases and J shed 7 bases, with 11 bases lying between them. The CDR3 extends over 13 amino acids. The CDR3 nucleotides are TGTGCCAGCAGCTTAAATCCCACAGTTGAAGCTTTCTTT. Amino acids: CASSLNPTVEAFF.

CDR3 in DNA: TGTGCCAGCAGCTTGAACCGAGGGCTTACTAACTATGGCTACACCTTC. Amino acids: CASSLNRGLTNYGYTF. V is TRBV5-4 and J is TRBJ1-2; no reliable D call. V was clipped by 1 base and J by 0 bases, with 13 bases between them. The CDR3 extends over 16 amino acids. CDR1 is SGHNT, CDR2 YYREEE, per germline (reference sequence). The variable domain in full, with the rest retrieved from reference TRBV5-4 and TRBJ1-2, is ETGVTQSPTHLIKTRGQQVTLRCSSQSGHNTVSWYQQALGQGPQFIFQYYREEENGRGNFPPRFSGLQFPNYSSELNVNALELDDSALYLCASSLNRGLTNYGYTFGSGTRLTVV.

V is TRBV7-3 and J is TRBJ2-1, with a weak D call TRBD1 (6 bases). Germline CDR1 is SGHTA and CDR2 is FQGTGA. This CDR3 is 15 amino acids long. V lost 3 bases and J lost 0, with 9 bases in between. CDR3 in amino acids: CASSFRGGSYNEQFF. For the CDR3, the DNA is TGTGCCAGCAGCTTCCGAGGGGGCTCCTACAATGAGCAGTTCTTC.

This CDR3 reads CASSFGQTTNYGYTF. The DNA of the CDR3 is TGCGCCAGCAGCTTCGGACAGACCACTAACTATGGCTACACCTTC. This sequence joins TRBV5-1 and TRBJ1-2, with a weak D call TRBD1 (6 bases). Germline V CDR1 and CDR2: SGHRS, YFSETQ. Trimming shortened V by 2 bases and J by 0 bases, and 11 bases separated the two germline ends. The CDR3 is 15 residues long.

The chain links TRBV3-1 (or the pseudogene TRBV3-2) to TRBJ1-2; D unclear. The CDR3 is 14 residues long. In germline, CDR1 is LGHDT, CDR2 YNNKEL (reference sequence). Trimming stripped 4 bases from V and 4 bases from J, with 13 bases between. The CDR3 region is CASSPLGDIYGYTF. The CDR3 bases are TGTGCCAGCAGCCCCCTCGGTGATATCTATGGCTACACCTTC.

V and J are TRBV3-1 (or the pseudogene TRBV3-2) and TRBJ1-1, with TRBD1 matching 9 bases. The CDR3 has 14 amino acids. Germline V gene data show CDR1 as LGHDT and CDR2 as YNNKEL (reference sequence). V trimming: 6 bases; J trimming: 1 base; junction bases outside the gene matches: 3. As DNA, the CDR3 is TGTGCCAGCAGAGACAGGGGGAAGAACACTGAAGCTTTCTTT. Protein product: CASRDRGKNTEAFF.

The chain recombines TRBV10-1 with TRBJ2-7; tentatively, D is TRBD1 (7 bases). The CDR3 spans 13 residues. V dropped 6 bases and J dropped 2 bases, with 11 bases sitting between them. Looked up from germline, CDR1 is WNHNN and CDR2 is SYGVQD (reference sequence). The CDR3, as DNA: TGCGCCAGCAGCCAGGGGGGAGCCTACGAGCAGTACTTC. Protein: CASSQGGAYEQYF.

The V and J genes are TRBV5-1 and TRBJ2-1; TRBD2 matches at 9 bases. The CDR3 covers 13 residues. Germline trimming cut 3 bases from V and 13 bases from J; bases unmatched to any gene: 8. CDR1 and CDR2 from the germline V gene are SGHRS and YFSETQ. CDR3: CASSSLAGTSQFF. The CDR3, as DNA: TGCGCCAGCAGCTCCCTAGCGGGGACTAGCCAGTTCTTC.